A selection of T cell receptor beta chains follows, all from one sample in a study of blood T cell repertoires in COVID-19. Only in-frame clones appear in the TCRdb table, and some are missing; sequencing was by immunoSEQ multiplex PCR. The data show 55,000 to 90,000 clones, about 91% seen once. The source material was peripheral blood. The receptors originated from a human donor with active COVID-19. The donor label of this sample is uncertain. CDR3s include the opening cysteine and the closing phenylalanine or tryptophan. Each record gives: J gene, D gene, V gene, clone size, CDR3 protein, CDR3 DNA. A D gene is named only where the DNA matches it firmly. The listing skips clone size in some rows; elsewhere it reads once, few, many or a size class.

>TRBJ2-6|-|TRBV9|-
CASSVATPGANVLTF
TGTGCCAGCAGCGTAGCAACACCTGGGGCCAACGTCCTGACTTTC
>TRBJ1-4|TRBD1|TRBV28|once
CASSSTGGTNEKLFF
TGTGCCAGCAGTTCGACAGGGGGTACTAATGAAAAACTGTTTTTT
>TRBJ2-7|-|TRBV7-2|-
CASSLAGVINEQYF
TGTGCCAGCAGCTTAGCGGGAGTCATCAACGAGCAGTACTTC
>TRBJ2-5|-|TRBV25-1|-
CASSAQGQETQYF
TGTGCCAGCAGTGCTCAGGGTCAAGAGACCCAGTACTTC
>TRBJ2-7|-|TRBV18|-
CASSPQGSYEQYF
TGTGCCAGCTCGCCTCAGGGCTCCTACGAGCAGTACTTC
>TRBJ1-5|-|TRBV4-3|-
CASSQEGHTNQPQHF
TGCGCCAGCAGCCAAGAGGGACATACCAATCAGCCCCAGCATTTT
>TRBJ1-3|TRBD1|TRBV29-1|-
CSAKIQGPYSGNTIYF
TGCAGCGCAAAGATACAGGGGCCCTACTCTGGAAACACCATATATTTT
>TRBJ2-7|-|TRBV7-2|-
CASSLGPPVILEQYF
TGTGCCAGCAGCTTAGGCCCGCCGGTTATTCTCGAGCAGTACTTC
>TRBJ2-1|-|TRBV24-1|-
CATRVGSSSDEQFF
TGTGCCACCAGAGTCGGGAGCAGCTCAGATGAGCAGTTCTTC
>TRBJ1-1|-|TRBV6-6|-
CASSYRQMNTEAFF
TGTGCCAGCAGTTACCGACAGATGAACACTGAAGCTTTCTTT
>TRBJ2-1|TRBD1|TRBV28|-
CASSHVPGQGLSYNEQFF
TGTGCCAGCAGTCACGTCCCGGGACAGGGCCTCTCCTACAATGAGCAGTTCTTC
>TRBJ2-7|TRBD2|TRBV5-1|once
CASSLRTSGRGSYEQYF
TGCGCCAGCAGCTTGAGGACTAGCGGGAGGGGAAGCTACGAGCAGTACTTC
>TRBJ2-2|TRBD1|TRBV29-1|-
CSVRQGTNTGELFF
TGCAGCGTCCGACAGGGAACGAACACCGGGGAGCTGTTTTTT
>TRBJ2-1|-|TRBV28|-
CASSIRGNEQFF
TGTGCCAGCAGTATCAGGGGAAATGAGCAGTTCTTC
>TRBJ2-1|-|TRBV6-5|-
CASSYSFVAEYNEQFF
TGTGCCAGCAGTTACTCTTTTGTTGCGGAATACAATGAGCAGTTCTTC
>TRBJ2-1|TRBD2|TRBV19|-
CASSSGTSGRYNEQFF
TGTGCCAGTAGTTCCGGGACTAGCGGGAGATACAATGAGCAGTTCTTC
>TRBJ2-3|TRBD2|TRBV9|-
CASSAGLAGFVDTQYF
TGTGCCAGCAGCGCTGGACTAGCGGGTTTCGTAGATACGCAGTATTTT